What follows are 21 T cell receptor beta chains derived from one specimen sequenced in a study of metastatic and nonmetastatic thyroid tumors. Thyroid surgery was performed in patients who had received no treatment beforehand. TCRdb reanalyzed the PCR reads via MiXCR. The table has 30,000 to 35,000 clones, 29% seen once. The source material was blood. The receptors come from a female donor with papillary thyroid cancer or a benign thyroid nodule (not recorded which). Some clones in this sample may be carry-over from other donors' samples.

The chain combines TRBV11-2 with TRBJ2-7; D not resolved. Per the germline V gene, CDR1 is SGHAT and CDR2 is FQNNGV. The CDR3 length is 16 residues. Between the trimmed V and J ends, which lost 6 bases and 7 bases, there was a span of 25 bases. The CDR3 nucleotides are TGTGCCAGCAGAAAGTGGGCCGGGCCTCAAGTGAGGGAGCAGTACTTC. Protein: CASRKWAGPQVREQYF.

This clone was observed at least ten times. This may come from a read error, since a much larger clone is one base off. Other DNA sequences in the sample encode the same CDR3. This rearrangement joins TRBV30 to TRBJ2-5; weak D call: TRBD1 (6 bases). CDR1 is GTSNPN and CDR2 is SVGIG in the germline V gene (reference sequence). This CDR3 has 19 residues. Deletions cut 1 base from V and 1 base from J, with 25 bases between. CDR3 in DNA: TGTGCCTGGAGTGGACTATCACAGGGATATTTTGCCCTCCAAGAGACCCAGTACTTC. As protein: CAWSGLSQGYFALQETQYF.

V usage is TRBV2 and J usage is TRBJ1-3; TRBD1 matches 7 bases. The J segment lost 0 bases and the V segment lost 5 bases, leaving 13 bases of the junction unmatched. The CDR3 spans 18 residues. CDR1 SNHLY and CDR2 FYNNEI come from the germline V gene. For the CDR3, the DNA is TGTGCCAGCAGTTTGGAGGGACAGCTTTACACCTCTGGAAACACCATATATTTT. Protein sequence: CASSLEGQLYTSGNTIYF.

This clone qualifies as medium-sized. The genes are TRBV18 and TRBJ2-7, with TRBD1 as a possible D gene (7 bases). The CDR3 is made up of 15 amino acids. The germline CDR1 and CDR2 sequences are KGHSH and LQKENI. V was pared by 4 bases and J by 6 bases, with 19 bases between. In DNA, the CDR3 is TGTGCCAGCTCACACCAGGAGGGGGCAGGAGGCGAGCAGTACTTC. Amino acid sequence: CASSHQEGAGGEQYF.

V usage is TRBV11-3 and J usage is TRBJ2-1; 8 nucleotides agree with TRBD2. Per the germline V gene, CDR1 is SGHNT and CDR2 is YENEEA. The CDR3 has 19 amino acids. V lost 1 base, J lost 5 bases, and 16 bases stayed unmatched. CDR3 protein: CASSLGLGTRIQPNNEQFF. The CDR3 DNA reads TGTGCCAGCAGCTTAGGGTTGGGGACTAGAATACAGCCAAACAATGAGCAGTTCTTC.

The J gene is TRBJ2-1, the V gene TRBV24-1; TRBD2 agrees at 14 bases. The V gene's germline CDR1 is KGHDR and CDR2 SFDVKD. The ends lost 4 bases at V and 9 bases at J; junction bases unmatched: 16. This CDR3 region has 19 residues. The CDR3 DNA reads TGTGCCACCAGTGACCCTTCCGGGACTAGCGGGAGTAAAGGTGGTGAGCAGTTCTTC. Translation: CATSDPSGTSGSKGGEQFF.

This clone was detected only a few times. This chain connects TRBV6-1 to TRBJ2-5; the match to TRBD2 covers 9 bases. This CDR3 spans 15 amino acids. CDR1 and CDR2 from the germline V gene are MNHNS and SASEGT. The V gene end was trimmed by 7 bases and the J gene end by 1 base; junction bases not matched to a gene: 7. The CDR3 protein is CASKGLATAQETQYF. CDR3 bases: TGTGCCAGCAAGGGACTAGCCACGGCCCAAGAGACCCAGTACTTC.

In DNA form, the CDR3 reads TGTGCCAGCAGTTATACATGGACGGGATTCTCCTACGAGCAGTACTTC. It is translated as CASSYTWTGFSYEQYF. The chain joins TRBV6-5 to TRBJ2-7; a possible D gene is TRBD2 (5 bases). CDR3 length: 16 residues. The V and J ends lost 3 bases and 0 bases respectively, with 15 bases between them. Germline CDR1 reads MNHEY; CDR2 reads SVGAGI.

This clone is labeled medium-sized. V usage is TRBV5-1 and J usage is TRBJ2-7, with D unclear. Germline V gene data show CDR1 as SGHRS and CDR2 as YFSETQ. The CDR3 has 13 amino acids. Trimming pared 5 bases from V and 1 base from J, leaving 10 bases between. This chain's CDR3 is CASRGTVSYEQYF. For the CDR3, the DNA is TGCGCCAGCAGGGGAACGGTTTCCTACGAGCAGTACTTC.

This clone was seen at least ten times. The chain is built from TRBV19 and TRBJ2-3, with D possibly being TRBD1 (6 bases). This CDR3 has 13 amino acids. Germline V CDR1 and CDR2: LNHDA, SQIVND (reference sequence). V lost 10 bases and J 3 bases, leaving 14 bases between the germline ends. The CDR3 DNA reads TGTGCCACCAGGATACAGGGAACAGATACGCAGTATTTT. As protein: CATRIQGTDTQYF.

This clone was detected a few times. The rearrangement joins TRBV6-1 to TRBJ2-1; TRBD2 matches 8 bases. V dropped 2 bases and J dropped 3; count of bases not matched to a gene: 9. The germline CDR1 and CDR2 sequences are MNHNS and SASEGT. The CDR3 runs to 17 residues. The CDR3 sequence is CASSESSGGPCYNEQFF. The CDR3 DNA sequence: TGTGCCAGCAGTGAATCGTCGGGAGGGCCATGCTACAATGAGCAGTTCTTC.

This clone was seen many times. The chain recombines TRBV9 with TRBJ2-7; tentatively, D is TRBD1 (6 bases). V was pared by 0 bases and J by 7 bases, with 11 bases between. Germline lookup yields CDR1 SGDLS and CDR2 YYNGEE. The CDR3 sequence is 13 residues long. The CDR3, as DNA: TGTGCCAGCAGCGTAGAGACAGGCGGAGAGCAGTACTTC. It encodes CASSVETGGEQYF.

This chain links TRBV5-1 with TRBJ1-6; D is perhaps TRBD1 (5 bases). The CDR3 extends over 16 amino acids. V was trimmed by 4 bases and J by 6 bases, leaving 17 bases between them. The germline gives CDR1 SGHRS, CDR2 YFSETQ. The CDR3 region is CASSLTRESGNSPLHF. The CDR3 nucleotides are TGCGCCAGCAGCCTAACCAGGGAGTCGGGTAATTCACCCCTCCACTTT.

By proportion, this clone is medium-sized. This sequence joins TRBV30 and TRBJ1-2; 10 bases are shared with TRBD1. Unmatched junction bases numbered 8, after V lost 3 bases and J lost 4 bases. The CDR3 is 15 amino acids. Per germline, CDR1 GTSNPN and CDR2 SVGIG (reference sequence). The CDR3 nucleotides are TGTGCCTGGAGGGGGGACAGGGGTATGGCCTATGGCTACACCTTC. Its protein product is CAWRGDRGMAYGYTF.

V usage is TRBV3-1 and J usage is TRBJ2-7, with unresolved D. Per germline, CDR1 LGHDT and CDR2 YNNKEL (reference sequence). CDR3 size: 14 residues. Trimming removed 0 bases at V and 3 bases at J, with 9 bases between. This chain's CDR3 is CASSQESTSYEQYF. CDR3 sequence (DNA): TGTGCCAGCAGCCAAGAATCTACCAGCTACGAGCAGTACTTC.

The J gene is TRBJ2-1, the V gene TRBV7-9; no definite D call. Trimming stripped 5 bases from V and 8 bases from J, with 7 bases between. CDR1 and CDR2 from the germline V gene are SEHNR and FQNEAQ (reference sequence). There are 11 residues in the CDR3. The CDR3 coding sequence is TGTGCCAGCAGCCTTTACGATGAGCAGTTCTTC. This encodes CASSLYDEQFF. Full variable domain (missing parts from reference TRBV7-9 and TRBJ2-1): DTGVSQNPRHKITKRGQNVTFRCDPISEHNRLYWYRQTLGQGPEFLTYFQNEAQLEKSRLLSDRFSAERPKGSFSTLEIQRTEQGDSAMYLCASSLYDEQFFGPGTRLTVL.

Points on this clone: Relative to the germline gene, one junction end is altered; a read error may explain this. This rearrangement joins TRBV7-6 to TRBJ2-1; 11 nucleotides agree with TRBD2. This CDR3 contains 15 residues. Germline loops: CDR1 SGHVS, CDR2 FNYEAQ. This CDR3 reads CARSLTSGSSDEQSF. The CDR3 DNA reads as TGTGCCAGAAGCCTTACTAGCGGGAGTAGCGATGAGCAGTCCTTC.

This clone is termed medium-sized (0.01 to 0.1%). In nucleotides, the CDR3 is TGTGCCAGCAGCCCGGGGGGAGGGGGAGAGCAGTACTTC. It specifies CASSPGGGGEQYF. The J gene is TRBJ2-7, the V gene TRBV7-3; D might be TRBD2 (7 bases). Between the trimmed V and J ends, which lost 5 bases and 7 bases, there was a span of 15 bases. CDR1 SGHTA and CDR2 FQGTGA come from the germline V gene. The CDR3 consists of 13 residues.

This clone was detected ten times or more. The rearrangement joins TRBV10-2 to TRBJ1-2; a weak D match, TRBD1 (5 bases). Germline CDR1 reads WSHSY; CDR2 reads SAAADI. CDR3 size: 13 residues. V was cut by 2 bases and J by 2 bases, with 6 bases left in between. The CDR3 reads CASSERDNYGYTF. CDR3 bases: TGCGCCAGCAGTGAGCGGGACAACTATGGCTACACCTTC.

In this sample, this clone turned up many times. The gene calls are TRBV14 and TRBJ1-4; 8 positions agree with TRBD1. This CDR3 is built from 16 residues. Losses at the gene ends were 3 bases for V and 3 bases for J; bases not matched to a gene: 6. CDR1 SGHDN and CDR2 FVKESK come from the germline V gene. CDR3 sequence (DNA): TGTGCCAGCAGCCAGTGGGCGACAGGGGCTAATGAAAAACTGTTTTTT. Translated, it gives CASSQWATGANEKLFF.

This clone has a count of ten or more. The V gene is TRBV2, the J gene TRBJ1-6; a weak D match, TRBD1 (6 bases). V was shortened by 4 bases and J by 7 bases, with 14 bases between the two germline ends. Germline CDR1 and CDR2: SNHLY and FYNNEI. CDR3 length: 15 amino acids. In nucleotides, the CDR3 is TGTGCCAGCAGTGCGGATTTTCAGGGGAATTCACCCCTCCACTTT. Protein sequence: CASSADFQGNSPLHF. Supplemented by reference TRBV2 and TRBJ1-6, the full variable domain reads EPEVTQTPSHQVTQMGQEVILRCVPISNHLYFYWYRQILGQKVEFLVSFYNNEISEKSEIFDDQFSVERPDGSNFTLKIRSTKLEDSAMYFCASSADFQGNSPLHFGNGTRLTVT.